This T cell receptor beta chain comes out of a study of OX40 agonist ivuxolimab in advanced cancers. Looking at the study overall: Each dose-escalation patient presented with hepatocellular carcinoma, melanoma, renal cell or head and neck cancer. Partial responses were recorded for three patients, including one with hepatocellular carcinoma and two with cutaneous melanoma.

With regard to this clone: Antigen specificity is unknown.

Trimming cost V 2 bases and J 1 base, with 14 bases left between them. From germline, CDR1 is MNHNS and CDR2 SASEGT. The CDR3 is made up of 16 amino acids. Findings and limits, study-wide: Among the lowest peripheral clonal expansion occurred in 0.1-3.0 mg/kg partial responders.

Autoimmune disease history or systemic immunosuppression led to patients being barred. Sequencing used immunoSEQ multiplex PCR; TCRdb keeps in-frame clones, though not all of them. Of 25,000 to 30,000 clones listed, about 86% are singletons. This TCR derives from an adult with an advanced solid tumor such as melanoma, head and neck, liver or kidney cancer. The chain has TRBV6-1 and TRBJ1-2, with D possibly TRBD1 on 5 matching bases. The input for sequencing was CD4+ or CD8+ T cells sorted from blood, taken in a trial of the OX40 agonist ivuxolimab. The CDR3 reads CASSETPGNINYGYTF. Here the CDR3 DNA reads TGTGCCAGCAGTGAAACTCCAGGGAATATTAACTATGGCTACACCTTC.